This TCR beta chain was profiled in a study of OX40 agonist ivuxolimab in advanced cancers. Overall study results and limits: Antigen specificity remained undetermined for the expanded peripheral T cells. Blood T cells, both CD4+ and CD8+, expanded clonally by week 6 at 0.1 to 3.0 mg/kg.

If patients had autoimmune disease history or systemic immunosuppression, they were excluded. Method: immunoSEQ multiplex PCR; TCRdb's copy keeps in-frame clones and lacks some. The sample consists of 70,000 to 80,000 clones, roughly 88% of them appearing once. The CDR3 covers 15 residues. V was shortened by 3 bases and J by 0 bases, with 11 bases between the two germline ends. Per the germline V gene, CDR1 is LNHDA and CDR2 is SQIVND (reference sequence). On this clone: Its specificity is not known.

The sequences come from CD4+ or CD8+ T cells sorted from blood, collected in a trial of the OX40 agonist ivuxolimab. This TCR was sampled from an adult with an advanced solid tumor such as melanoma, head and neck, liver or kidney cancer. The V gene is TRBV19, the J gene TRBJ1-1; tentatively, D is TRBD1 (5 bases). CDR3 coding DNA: TGTGCCAGTAGTATTCTTGGGGCCATGAACACTGAAGCTTTCTTT. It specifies CASSILGAMNTEAFF.